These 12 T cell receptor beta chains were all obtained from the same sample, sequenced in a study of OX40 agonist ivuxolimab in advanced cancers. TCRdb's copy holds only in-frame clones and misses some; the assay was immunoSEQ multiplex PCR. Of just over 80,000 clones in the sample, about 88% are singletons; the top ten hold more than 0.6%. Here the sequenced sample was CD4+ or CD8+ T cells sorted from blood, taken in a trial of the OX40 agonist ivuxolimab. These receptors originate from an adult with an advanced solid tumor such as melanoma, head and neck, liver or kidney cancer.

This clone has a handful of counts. DNA of the CDR3: TGTGCCAGCAGTTTTGGAGGGGCGGGTTCACCCCTCCACTTT. It codes for CASSFGGAGSPLHF. The V call is TRBV27, the J call TRBJ1-6; weak D call: TRBD1 (5 bases). CDR1 and CDR2 from the germline V gene are MNHEY and SMNVEV (reference sequence). The V end was cut by 3 bases, the J end by 9 bases, with 12 bases between. This CDR3 contains 14 residues.

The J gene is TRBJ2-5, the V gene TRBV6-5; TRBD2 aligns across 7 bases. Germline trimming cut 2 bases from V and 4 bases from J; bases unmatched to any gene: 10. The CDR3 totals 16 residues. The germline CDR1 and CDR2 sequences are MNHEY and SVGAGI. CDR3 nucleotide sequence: TGTGCCAGCAGTTACAGGCGGGAGCTGGGGGGAGAGACCCAGTACTTC. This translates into CASSYRRELGGETQYF.

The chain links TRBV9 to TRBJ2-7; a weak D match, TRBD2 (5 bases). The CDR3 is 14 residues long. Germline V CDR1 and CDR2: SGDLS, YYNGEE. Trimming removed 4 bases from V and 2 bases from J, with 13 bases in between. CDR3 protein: CASSPYRGPYEQYF. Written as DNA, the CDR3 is TGTGCCAGCAGCCCGTACCGCGGGCCCTACGAGCAGTACTTC.

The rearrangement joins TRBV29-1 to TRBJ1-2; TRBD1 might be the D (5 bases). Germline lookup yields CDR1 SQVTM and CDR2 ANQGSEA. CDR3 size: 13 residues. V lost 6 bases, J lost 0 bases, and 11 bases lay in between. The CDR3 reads CSVREGANYGYTF. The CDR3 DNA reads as TGCAGCGTGAGGGAAGGGGCTAACTATGGCTACACCTTC.

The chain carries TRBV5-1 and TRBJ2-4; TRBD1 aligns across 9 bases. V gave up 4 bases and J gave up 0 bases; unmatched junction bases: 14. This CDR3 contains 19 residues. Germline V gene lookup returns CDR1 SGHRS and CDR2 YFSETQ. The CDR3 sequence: CASSANPGQGQIAKNIQYF. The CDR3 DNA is TGCGCCAGCAGCGCCAATCCGGGACAGGGACAGATAGCCAAAAACATTCAGTACTTC.

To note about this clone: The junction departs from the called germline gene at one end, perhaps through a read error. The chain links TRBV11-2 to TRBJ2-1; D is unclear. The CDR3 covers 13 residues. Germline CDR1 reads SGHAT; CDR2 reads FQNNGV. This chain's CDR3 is CASSLDGYSQQFF. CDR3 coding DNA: TGTGCCAGCAGCCTAGATGGCTATAGCCAGCAGTTCTTC.

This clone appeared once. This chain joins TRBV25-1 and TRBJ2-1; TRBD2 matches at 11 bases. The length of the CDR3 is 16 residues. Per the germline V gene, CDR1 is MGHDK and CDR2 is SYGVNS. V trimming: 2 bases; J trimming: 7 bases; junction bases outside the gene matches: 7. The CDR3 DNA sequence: TGTGCCAGCAGTGAACCGGGGACTAGCGGTAGAAATGAGCAGTTCTTC. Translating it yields CASSEPGTSGRNEQFF.

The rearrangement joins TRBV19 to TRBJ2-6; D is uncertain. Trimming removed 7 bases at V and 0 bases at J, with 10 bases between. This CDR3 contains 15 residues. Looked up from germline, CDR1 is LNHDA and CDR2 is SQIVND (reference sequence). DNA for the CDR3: TGTGCCAGTAAACGTGGAAACTCTGGGGCCAACGTCCTGACTTTC. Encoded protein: CASKRGNSGANVLTF.

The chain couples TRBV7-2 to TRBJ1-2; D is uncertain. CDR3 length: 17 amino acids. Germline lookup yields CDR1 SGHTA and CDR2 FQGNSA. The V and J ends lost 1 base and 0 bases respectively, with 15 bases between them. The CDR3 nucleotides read TGTGCCAGCAGCTTAGTTGCGTTCGTAGCATCTAACTATGGCTACACCTTC. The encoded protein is CASSLVAFVASNYGYTF.

The CDR3 DNA follows: TGCGCCAGCAGCAAGGGACTGCAAAATGAGCAGTTCTTC. It yields the protein CASSKGLQNEQFF. V gene TRBV5-1 combines with J gene TRBJ2-1; perhaps TRBD2 as D (6 bases). V was trimmed by 4 bases and J by 7 bases, leaving 12 bases between them. In germline, CDR1 is SGHRS, CDR2 YFSETQ. The CDR3 spans 13 residues.

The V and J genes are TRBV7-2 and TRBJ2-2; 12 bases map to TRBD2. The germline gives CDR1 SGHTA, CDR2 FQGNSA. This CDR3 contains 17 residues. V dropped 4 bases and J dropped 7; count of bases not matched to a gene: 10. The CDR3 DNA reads TGTGCCAGCAGCTCCTCCCTAGCGGGGGGGCGGAACGGGGAGCTGTTTTTT. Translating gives CASSSSLAGGRNGELFF.

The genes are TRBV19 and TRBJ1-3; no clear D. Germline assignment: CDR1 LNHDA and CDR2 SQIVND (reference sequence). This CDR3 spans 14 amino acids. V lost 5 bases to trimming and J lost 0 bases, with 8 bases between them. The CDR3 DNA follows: TGTGCCAGTAGTCTACGGAGCTCTGGAAACACCATATATTTT. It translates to CASSLRSSGNTIYF.